These 10 T cell receptor beta chains were sequenced from one sample in a study of Graves' ophthalmopathy and Graves' hyperthyroidism. TCR beta CDR3 regions were amplified from RNA transcripts. First-round RT-PCR relied on HTBI primers, and a second-round multiplex PCR came next. In TCRdb, the multiplex PCR reads were re-called with MiXCR into one record per CDR3 protein. This table holds a few hundred thousand distinct CDR3 sequences, around 21% found once. The sequenced sample consisted of peripheral blood. Receptors originate from a woman younger than 35 with stable Graves' hyperthyroidism.

This clonotype was seen repeatedly, ten times or more. This chain links TRBV18 with TRBJ2-7; D unclear. The V and J ends lost 3 bases and 6 bases respectively, with 27 bases between them. CDR1 and CDR2 (germline): KGHSH, LQKENI. This CDR3 has 18 residues. The chain's CDR3 is CASSPLTVTHPIPPEQYF. The CDR3, as DNA: TGTGCCAGCTCACCGCTGACCGTTACCCACCCGATCCCGCCCGAGCAGTACTTC.

With respect to this clonotype: Since a much larger clone is just one base distant, this may be a read error. No conserved phenylalanine or tryptophan is present at the end of the CDR3, so a read error is the likely explanation. The V and J genes are TRBV6-1 and TRBJ2-2, with 9 bases matching TRBD2. The CDR3 is made up of 16 amino acids. Looked up from germline, CDR1 is MNHNS and CDR2 is SASEGT. Trimming at V came to 6 bases and at J to 4 bases, leaving 9 bases not matched to a gene. CDR3 region: CASRTPGLATTGELFL. CDR3 sequence (DNA): TGTGCCAGCAGAACCCCGGGACTAGCCACCACCGGGGAGCTGTTTCTT.

This clonotype was seen many times. The rearrangement joins TRBV19 to TRBJ1-5, with D tentatively TRBD1 (6 bases). With 6 bases removed from V and 3 bases from J, the gap between germline ends came to 12 bases. The CDR3 spans 14 residues. CDR1 and CDR2 from the germline V gene are LNHDA and SQIVND (reference sequence). This CDR3 is CASSATGNNQPQHF. The CDR3 DNA reads TGTGCCAGTAGCGCAACAGGGAACAATCAGCCCCAGCATTTT.

This chain links TRBV3-1 with TRBJ1-2, with D hard to call. V was shortened by 1 base and J by 13 bases, with 13 bases between the two germline ends. The CDR3 length is 12 residues. Germline V gene lookup returns CDR1 LGHDT and CDR2 YNNKEL (reference sequence). CDR3 bases: TGTGCCAGCAGCCAAGGAACGGAGTATCGCACCTTC. Its translation is CASSQGTEYRTF.

This clonotype was counted many times. V usage is TRBV7-9 and J usage is TRBJ2-7, with TRBD2 matching over 10 bases. The CDR3 spans 14 residues. The germline V gene encodes CDR1 SEHNR and CDR2 FQNEAQ (reference sequence). The V segment lost 4 bases and the J segment 5 bases; nucleotides outside the gene matches: 5. CDR3 region: CASSYSGTSDEQYF. In nucleotides, the CDR3 is TGTGCCAGCAGCTACTCCGGGACTAGCGACGAGCAGTACTTC.

Comment on this clonotype: This could be a read error, since a much larger clone is one nucleotide away. This chain uses TRBV11-1 with TRBJ1-5; 7 bases are a match to TRBD1. This CDR3 comprises 13 residues. CDR1 SGHAT and CDR2 FQDESV come from the germline V gene (reference sequence). The CDR3 nucleotides read TGTGCCAGCAGCTTATCAGAGGGACAGCCCCAGCGTTTT. The encoded protein is CASSLSEGQPQRF. Using reference TRBV11-1 and TRBJ1-5 for the parts outside the CDR3, the full variable domain is EAEVAQSPRYKITEKSQAVAFWCDPISGHATLYWYRQILGQGPELLVQFQDESVVDDSQLPKDRFSAERLKGVDSTLKIQPAELGDSAMYLCASSLSEGQPQRFGDGTRLSIL.

There are many counts of this clonotype. The chain joins TRBV5-1 to TRBJ1-1; no definite D call. The V gene lost 4 bases and the J gene lost 7 bases, with 11 bases spanning the gap. CDR1 is SGHRS and CDR2 is YFSETQ in the germline V gene. CDR3 length: 12 residues. The CDR3 is CASSPAVGEAFF. The CDR3 DNA sequence: TGCGCCAGCAGCCCAGCAGTGGGTGAAGCTTTCTTT.

Ten or more counts support this clonotype. The rearrangement uses TRBV24-1 and TRBJ2-5; possible D gene TRBD1, 6 bases. The CDR3 covers 14 residues. The germline CDR1 and CDR2 sequences are KGHDR and SFDVKD. Deletions cut 0 bases from V and 6 bases from J, with 10 bases between. The CDR3 loop reads CATSDLRQGKTQYF. The CDR3 DNA reads as TGTGCCACCAGTGATTTGCGGCAGGGGAAGACCCAGTACTTC.

This clonotype was seen ten or more times. The chain employs TRBV5-1 and TRBJ2-5, with 9 bases that match TRBD2. Unmatched junction bases numbered 11, after V lost 1 base and J lost 4 bases. Germline lookup yields CDR1 SGHRS and CDR2 YFSETQ. The CDR3 length is 17 residues. The CDR3 DNA reads as TGCGCCAGCAGCTTGAGCTTTAGCGGGAGCGGGAGAGAGACCCAGTACTTC. As protein: CASSLSFSGSGRETQYF.

This clonotype was detected ten times or more. The gene calls are TRBV2 and TRBJ1-1; D remains ambiguous. Germline CDR1 and CDR2: SNHLY and FYNNEI. Trimming removed 4 bases at V and 5 bases at J, with 8 bases between. The CDR3 loop spans 12 amino acids. CDR3 sequence (DNA): TGTGCCAGCAGTGTCGGTCGAACTGAAGCTTTCTTT. Protein sequence: CASSVGRTEAFF.